The 28 T cell receptor beta chains below all came from one sample that was sequenced in a study of patients and donors after allogeneic stem cell transplantation. TCRdb re-analysed the RT-PCR reads in MiXCR, keeping a single row per CDR3 protein. The repertoire holds fewer than 250,000 distinct CDR3 sequences, with roughly 13% as singletons. The sequencing input was blood, either unsorted or a sorted T cell fraction (not recorded which). Receptor source: a human donor who was either an allogeneic HSCT recipient or a stem cell or donor lymphocyte infusion donor (not recorded which). It is not recorded whose cells these are; they may come from a transplant donor.

The chain recombines TRBV6-2 or TRBV6-3 with TRBJ1-2, with D perhaps matching TRBD1 (5 bases). Germline assignment: CDR1 MNHEY and CDR2 SVGEGT. This CDR3 is built from 16 residues. Trimming stripped 8 bases from V and 4 bases from J, with 23 bases between. This CDR3 is CASLMDNRRVVYGYTF. The CDR3 DNA follows: TGTGCCAGCCTAATGGATAACCGCAGGGTTGTCTATGGCTACACCTTC.

In this sample, this clonotype turned up many times. This chain joins TRBV9 and TRBJ1-5, with 10 positions matching TRBD1. The J segment lost 8 bases and the V segment lost 4 bases, leaving 12 bases of the junction unmatched. The CDR3 has 16 amino acids. Germline lookup yields CDR1 SGDLS and CDR2 YYNGEE. The CDR3 nucleotides read TGTGCCAGCAGCCGAAGCGGACAGGGGGGGAGGGAGCCCCAGCATTTT. This gives the protein CASSRSGQGGREPQHF.

This clonotype has only a few counts. The chain recombines TRBV18 with TRBJ2-5, with D unresolved. Per germline, CDR1 KGHSH and CDR2 LQKENI. Trimming took off 8 bases at V and 4 bases at J, with 8 bases between the two ends. The CDR3 loop spans 11 amino acids. As DNA, the CDR3 is TGTGCCAGCGCCTCAGCAGAGACCCAGTACTTC. Amino acids: CASASAETQYF.

This clonotype was counted many times. V usage is TRBV24-1 and J usage is TRBJ2-1, with a possible D match to TRBD2 (5 bases). Germline V gene lookup returns CDR1 KGHDR and CDR2 SFDVKD. Deletions cut 4 bases from V and 7 bases from J, with 16 bases between. CDR3 size: 15 residues. For the CDR3, the DNA is TGTGCCACCAGTGACCCCGTGAGGGCGGAGAATGAGCAGTTCTTC. As protein: CATSDPVRAENEQFF.

The J gene is TRBJ2-5, the V gene TRBV6-1, with TRBD2 identical over 13 bases. This CDR3 contains 16 residues. Germline lookup yields CDR1 MNHNS and CDR2 SASEGT. Trimming removed 6 bases from V and 5 bases from J; junction bases left unmatched: 9. The CDR3 region is CASRPWTSGGRETQYF. The CDR3 region has the DNA TGTGCCAGCAGACCCTGGACTAGCGGGGGAAGGGAGACCCAGTACTTC.

In this sample, this clonotype turned up many times. The chain has TRBV5-6 and TRBJ2-7; no definite D call. The CDR3 is 13 amino acids. Germline V CDR1 and CDR2: SGHDT, YYEEEE. V was shortened by 3 bases and J by 2 bases, with 9 bases between the two germline ends. CDR3 protein: CASSYPTTYEQYF. For the CDR3, the DNA is TGTGCCAGCAGCTACCCTACTACCTACGAGCAGTACTTC.

The rearrangement uses TRBV7-2 and TRBJ1-6, with 9 positions matching TRBD1. The CDR3 contains 14 residues. Germline V gene data show CDR1 as SGHTA and CDR2 as FQGNSA. J gave up 10 bases and V 5 bases, and 6 bases lay outside the gene matches. The CDR3 sequence is CASSMDRGDSPLHF. CDR3 DNA: TGTGCCAGCAGCATGGACAGGGGCGACTCACCCCTCCACTTT.

This clonotype was seen repeatedly, ten times or more. The CDR3 loop is CASSFGTGGAQETQYF. In DNA, the CDR3 is TGTGCCAGCAGTTTTGGAACGGGGGGCGCTCAAGAGACCCAGTACTTC. The genes are TRBV12-3 or TRBV12-4 and TRBJ2-5; D perhaps matches TRBD2 (7 bases). The CDR3 loop spans 16 amino acids. V was clipped by 3 bases and J by 2 bases, with 16 bases between them.

The chain uses TRBV4-3 and TRBJ2-3; D tentatively reads TRBD1 or TRBD2 (5 bases each). Germline-derived CDR1 and CDR2 are LGHNA and YSLEER. V lost 3 bases to trimming and J lost 4 bases, with 17 bases between them. CDR3 length: 16 residues. DNA for the CDR3: TGCGCCAGCAGCCAGCTCACGCAGGGACGGTCAGATACGCAGTATTTT. It translates to CASSQLTQGRSDTQYF.

This clonotype was seen more than once but under ten times. V and J are TRBV19 and TRBJ1-5, with TRBD1 identical over 9 bases. CDR1 and CDR2 (germline): LNHDA, SQIVND (reference sequence). Germline trimming cut 6 bases from V and 5 bases from J; bases unmatched to any gene: 14. The CDR3 is 17 residues long. CDR3 in DNA: TGTGCCAGTAGCGCTACAGGGGGCCGGGTGGGGGATCAGCCCCAGCATTTT. It translates to CASSATGGRVGDQPQHF. Together with reference TRBV19 and TRBJ1-5, the CDR3 gives the full variable domain: DGGITQSPKYLFRKEGQNVTLSCEQNLNHDAMYWYRQDPGQGLRLIYYSQIVNDFQKGDIAEGYSVSREKKESFPLTVTSAQKNPTAFYLCASSATGGRVGDQPQHFGDGTRLSIL.

In this sample, this clonotype turned up a few times. This sequence joins TRBV12-3 or TRBV12-4 and TRBJ2-2; 8 bases fit TRBD2. The J segment lost 3 bases and the V segment lost 8 bases, leaving 11 bases of the junction unmatched. The CDR3 is made up of 16 amino acids. Here the CDR3 reads CASRFSSRGDTGELFF. DNA of the CDR3: TGTGCCAGCCGATTTTCGTCGCGGGGGGACACCGGGGAGCTGTTTTTT.

The V gene is TRBV12-3 or TRBV12-4, the J gene TRBJ1-5; perhaps TRBD1 as D (6 bases). The CDR3 runs 15 residues. V lost 3 bases and J lost 0, with 9 bases in between. As DNA, the CDR3 is TGTGCCAGCAGTTTCGGGGGCCATAGCAATCAGCCCCAGCATTTT. Translating it yields CASSFGGHSNQPQHF.

The J gene is TRBJ2-1, the V gene TRBV9, with 11 bases matching TRBD2. V was clipped by 4 bases and J by 4 bases; unmatched bases: 4. Germline lookup yields CDR1 SGDLS and CDR2 YYNGEE. This CDR3 region has 15 residues. The CDR3 region has the DNA TGTGCCAGCAGCCGGGGGACTAGCGGATACAATGAGCAGTTCTTC. This encodes CASSRGTSGYNEQFF.

The chain carries TRBV19 and TRBJ2-2, with 12 nucleotides matching TRBD2. Trimming removed 1 base from V and 4 bases from J; junction bases left unmatched: 10. The CDR3 is 19 amino acids. Germline CDR1 is LNHDA and CDR2 is SQIVND (reference sequence). This CDR3 is CASSIAFWTSGTITGELFF. CDR3 DNA: TGTGCCAGTAGTATAGCGTTTTGGACTAGCGGGACTATCACCGGGGAGCTGTTTTTT.

V is TRBV6-1 and J is TRBJ1-2, with a tentative D call TRBD1 (6 bases). The CDR3 runs to 14 residues. V was pared by 6 bases and J by 5 bases, with 16 bases between. Germline V gene sequence: CDR1 MNHNS, CDR2 SASEGT. CDR3 amino acids: CASRQGTRSYGYTF. As DNA, the CDR3 is TGTGCCAGCAGACAGGGCACGAGAAGTTATGGCTACACCTTC.

V and J are TRBV29-1 and TRBJ2-3; the D gene is possibly TRBD1 (5 bases). Germline V CDR1 and CDR2: SQVTM, ANQGSEA. The ends were cut back, 4 bases at V and 4 bases at J, with 9 bases in the middle. The length of the CDR3 is 12 residues. For the CDR3, the DNA is TGCAGCGTTGGATTACAGGCAGATACGCAGTATTTT. Encoded protein: CSVGLQADTQYF.

As for this clonotype: The junction and the germline gene differ at one end; a read error may be behind it. The J gene is TRBJ2-7, the V gene TRBV5-1; 13 bases are shared with TRBD2. The CDR3 is 13 residues long. Looked up from germline, CDR1 is SGHRS and CDR2 is YFSETQ. The DNA for the CDR3 is TGCGCCAGCAGCTTGGAAGGGACTAGCGGGGCCAACTTC. Its protein is CASSLEGTSGANF.

The gene calls are TRBV9 and TRBJ1-4; perhaps TRBD1 as D (5 bases). Trimming removed 7 bases from V and 10 bases from J, with 11 bases in between. This CDR3 is built from 11 residues. CDR1 and CDR2 from the germline V gene are SGDLS and YYNGEE. This CDR3 is CASGGGGKLFF. The CDR3 DNA is TGTGCCAGCGGGGGAGGCGGAAAACTGTTTTTT.

In DNA, the CDR3 is TGCGCCAGCAGTGAATACACCGGGGAGCTGTTTTTT. Translated: CASSEYTGELFF. This chain uses TRBV10-2 with TRBJ2-2; D gene unclear. CDR3 length equals 12 residues. The germline V and J ends were trimmed by 3 bases and 3 bases, with 2 bases remaining between them. Germline V gives CDR1 WSHSY, CDR2 SAAADI.

This clonotype was observed at least ten times. The V and J genes are TRBV6-1 and TRBJ2-7, with 7 bases that match TRBD1. The germline CDR1 and CDR2 sequences are MNHNS and SASEGT. This CDR3 spans 14 amino acids. The V gene end was trimmed by 6 bases and the J gene end by 0 bases; junction bases not matched to a gene: 5. CDR3 sequence: CASRLTGDSYEQYF. The DNA for the CDR3 is TGTGCCAGCAGGCTTACAGGGGACTCCTACGAGCAGTACTTC.

This clonotype was recorded many times. This chain connects TRBV4-1 to TRBJ2-7; TRBD1 matches 10 bases. Germline CDR1 reads MGHRA; CDR2 reads YSYEKL. Trimming took 1 base from V and 5 from J; bases not matched to a gene: 5. The CDR3 is 15 residues long. CDR3 coding DNA: TGCGCCAGCAGCCAAGGGCAGACAGGGGGCGACGAGCAGTACTTC. It is translated as CASSQGQTGGDEQYF.

This clonotype was seen only a few times. The chain couples TRBV6-2 or TRBV6-3 to TRBJ2-1; 8 bases map to TRBD1. The CDR3 is 14 amino acids. Losses at the gene ends were 6 bases for V and 3 bases for J; bases not matched to a gene: 4. The germline gives CDR1 MNHEY, CDR2 SVGEGT. This CDR3 reads CASRLGTGYNEQFF. As DNA, the CDR3 is TGTGCCAGCAGACTTGGGACAGGCTACAATGAGCAGTTCTTC.

In this sample, this clonotype turned up many times. The chain carries TRBV5-4 and TRBJ1-1; D is unclear. The V and J ends lost 2 bases and 1 base respectively, with 6 bases between them. In germline, CDR1 is SGHNT, CDR2 YYREEE (reference sequence). There are 13 residues in the CDR3. For the CDR3, the DNA is TGTGCCAGCAGCTTAAAACGGAACACTGAAGCTTTCTTT. It is translated as CASSLKRNTEAFF.

This clonotype was seen only a few times. CDR3 in amino acids: CASSYAVDSGNTIYF. CDR3 bases: TGTGCCAGCAGTTACGCCGTCGACTCTGGAAACACCATATATTTT. This chain connects TRBV6-2 or TRBV6-3 to TRBJ1-3, with D unclear. Between the trimmed V and J ends, which lost 2 bases and 0 bases, there was a span of 8 bases. Germline lookup yields CDR1 MNHEY and CDR2 SVGEGT. The CDR3 extends over 15 amino acids.

This clonotype was counted a few times. CDR3: CASSGTRNLGTDTQYF. CDR3 DNA sequence: TGTGCCAGCAGCGGGACTAGGAACCTCGGGACAGATACGCAGTATTTT. The chain carries TRBV9 and TRBJ2-3; the match to TRBD2 covers 7 bases. The V gene end was trimmed by 3 bases and the J gene end by 3 bases; junction bases not matched to a gene: 10. Germline V gives CDR1 SGDLS, CDR2 YYNGEE. This CDR3 region has 16 residues.

This clonotype was observed many times. V and J are TRBV30 and TRBJ2-3, with 8 nucleotides matching TRBD2. Germline V lookup: CDR1 GTSNPN, CDR2 SVGIG (reference sequence). Trimming removed 3 bases from V and 6 bases from J; junction bases left unmatched: 8. The CDR3 sequence is 14 residues long. The CDR3 region is CAWSRGGGSDTQYF. As DNA, the CDR3 is TGTGCCTGGAGCCGGGGGGGCGGGTCGGATACGCAGTATTTT.

This sequence joins TRBV9 and TRBJ2-5; D is uncertain. Trimming took off 0 bases at V and 4 bases at J, with 10 bases between the two ends. From germline, CDR1 is SGDLS and CDR2 YYNGEE. This CDR3 has 14 residues. CDR3 bases: TGTGCCAGCAGCGTAGAGGCTACAAGAGAGACCCAGTACTTC. Protein product: CASSVEATRETQYF.

This clonotype has ten or more counts. The chain uses TRBV18 and TRBJ1-4, with D uncertain. Trimming pared 3 bases from V and 5 bases from J, leaving 13 bases between. This CDR3 spans 15 amino acids. The germline CDR1 and CDR2 sequences are KGHSH and LQKENI. DNA for the CDR3: TGTGCCAGCTCACCGTCCGGGAGAGAAAATGAAAAACTGTTTTTT. As protein: CASSPSGRENEKLFF.